Listed here are 2 T cell receptor beta chains from one sample, sequenced in a study of early T cells in non-severe SARS-CoV-2 infection. Via MiXCR, TCRdb re-called the 5' RACE reads, giving one row per CDR3 protein. The sample has around 27,000 distinct CDR3 sequences; about 6% are singletons. The sample taken for sequencing was whole blood. These receptors were obtained from an adult who was a healthcare worker with PCR-confirmed SARS-CoV-2 infection or an uninfected control (not recorded which).

The table lists this clonotype with many counts. V and J are TRBV12-3 or TRBV12-4 and TRBJ1-4, with D perhaps TRBD1 (6 bases). The V end lost 1 base, the J end lost 16 bases, and 16 bases lay between the germline ends. The CDR3 totals 13 residues. In nucleotides, the CDR3 is TGTGCCAGCAGTTTAGGTGAAGGAGACAGGCAGTTTTTT. Amino acid sequence: CASSLGEGDRQFF.

This clonotype was seen ten or more times. The chain joins TRBV5-1 to TRBJ1-6; D possibly corresponds to TRBD1 (6 bases). The V end lost 0 bases, the J end lost 9 bases, and 10 bases lay between the germline ends. The CDR3 length is 14 residues. Germline V gene lookup returns CDR1 SGHRS and CDR2 YFSETQ. The CDR3 region has the DNA TGCGCCAGCAGCTTGGCGGGACAAAGTTCACCCCTCCACTTT. Translated, it gives CASSLAGQSSPLHF.